The 11 T cell receptor beta chains below all came from one sample that was sequenced in a study of T cell changes during pregnancy in multiple sclerosis (dated by TCRdb to the late 2010s). The method behind the library was the immunoSEQ multiplex PCR assay. In its TCRdb copy, this immuneACCESS table keeps in-frame sequences only and misses some clones. Where compared with another copy, unresolved V genes explain less than half of these, and the others have no known cause. Here the sample has about 59,000 clones; more than 85% occur a single time. The top ten clones comprise around 2.5% of the sample. The sequencing here drew on CD8+ T cells from peripheral blood mononuclear cells, taken in the third trimester of pregnancy. Receptors originate from a female donor with multiple sclerosis, enrolled in a pregnancy study.

J is TRBJ2-7 and V is TRBV7-9; D gene unclear. The CDR3 contains 13 residues. Germline V gives CDR1 SEHNR, CDR2 FQNEAQ (reference sequence). V was clipped by 5 bases and J by 0 bases, with 8 bases between them. This CDR3 is CASSKTPSYEQYF. Written as DNA, the CDR3 is TGTGCCAGCAGCAAAACTCCCTCCTACGAGCAGTACTTC. Combining the CDR3 with reference TRBV7-9 and TRBJ2-7 gives the whole variable domain DTGVSQNPRHKITKRGQNVTFRCDPISEHNRLYWYRQTLGQGPEFLTYFQNEAQLEKSRLLSDRFSAERPKGSFSTLEIQRTEQGDSAMYLCASSKTPSYEQYFGPGTRLTVT.

The chain is built from TRBV5-1 and TRBJ1-2, with D possibly being TRBD1 (6 bases). The CDR3 extends over 14 amino acids. V lost 1 base, J lost 4 bases, and 11 bases lay in between. Germline CDR1 is SGHRS and CDR2 is YFSETQ. CDR3 residues: CASSLYTGSYGYTF. Written as DNA, the CDR3 is TGCGCCAGCAGCTTGTATACAGGGAGCTATGGCTACACCTTC.

The chain uses TRBV29-1 and TRBJ2-3; 8 nucleotides align to TRBD1. Per the germline V gene, CDR1 is SQVTM and CDR2 is ANQGSEA. The CDR3 length is 19 residues. Unmatched junction bases numbered 19, after V lost 3 bases and J lost 2 bases. CDR3 nucleotides: TGCAGCGTTGATTGGACAGGGCATGAGCGGGCCTTTTACACAGATACGCAGTATTTT. Translated, it gives CSVDWTGHERAFYTDTQYF.

This rearrangement joins TRBV5-1 to TRBJ2-1; 11 bases map to TRBD2. The V segment lost 7 bases and the J segment 1 base; nucleotides outside the gene matches: 4. CDR3 size: 15 residues. Per the germline V gene, CDR1 is SGHRS and CDR2 is YFSETQ. CDR3 sequence: CASERTSGSYNEQFF. The CDR3 DNA reads as TGCGCCAGCGAGCGGACTAGCGGGTCCTACAATGAGCAGTTCTTC.

The chain uses TRBV20-1 and TRBJ2-1; TRBD2 might be the D (5 bases). V lost 3 bases and J 10 bases, leaving 10 bases between the germline ends. Germline V gives CDR1 DFQATT, CDR2 SNEGSKA (reference sequence). CDR3 length equals 11 residues. CDR3 sequence reads: CSARWSSEQFF. CDR3 sequence (DNA): TGCAGTGCTAGGTGGTCTAGCGAGCAGTTCTTC.

The chain combines TRBV25-1 with TRBJ2-2; 11 nucleotides align to TRBD2. Germline CDR1 is MGHDK and CDR2 is SYGVNS. The V and J ends lost 3 bases and 3 bases, in that order; junction bases with no gene match: 3. The CDR3 totals 16 residues. This CDR3 is CASSDLLAGDTGELFF. Written as DNA, the CDR3 is TGTGCCAGCAGTGATTTACTAGCGGGGGACACCGGGGAGCTGTTTTTT.

This sequence joins TRBV25-1 and TRBJ2-7; 14 nucleotides match TRBD2. The length of the CDR3 is 14 residues. V gave up 4 bases and J gave up 6 bases; unmatched junction bases: 2. The V gene's germline CDR1 is MGHDK and CDR2 SYGVNS. The chain's CDR3 is CASSAGLAGGEQYF. As DNA, the CDR3 is TGTGCCAGCAGTGCCGGACTAGCGGGAGGCGAGCAGTACTTC.

The gene calls are TRBV25-1 and TRBJ1-6, with unresolved D. Looked up from germline, CDR1 is MGHDK and CDR2 is SYGVNS. There are 15 residues in the CDR3. V was clipped by 2 bases and J by 4 bases, with 9 bases between them. The CDR3 DNA reads TGTGCCAGCAGTGAAGCGGGAGCTTATAATTCACCCCTCCACTTT. Translating it yields CASSEAGAYNSPLHF.

V is TRBV10-2 and J is TRBJ2-7; 11 bases are a match to TRBD2. The CDR3 has 15 residues. V trimming: 10 bases; J trimming: 9 bases; junction bases outside the gene matches: 17. From germline, CDR1 is WSHSY and CDR2 SAAADI. In DNA, the CDR3 is TGCGCCACCCACGTTCCGGGACTAGCGGACCTCGGGCAGTACTTC. This gives the protein CATHVPGLADLGQYF.

This chain connects TRBV27 to TRBJ2-2; the match to TRBD1 covers 7 bases. With V trimmed by 0 bases and J by 7 bases, 5 bases remained unmatched. This CDR3 has 15 amino acids. Germline assignment: CDR1 MNHEY and CDR2 SMNVEV (reference sequence). CDR3 in amino acids: CASSLSRGGGGELFF. CDR3 in DNA: TGTGCCAGCAGTTTATCGAGAGGGGGCGGCGGGGAGCTGTTTTTT.

The chain links TRBV27 to TRBJ2-7, with D unresolved. The V end was cut by 5 bases, the J end by 5 bases, with 10 bases between. The germline V gene encodes CDR1 MNHEY and CDR2 SMNVEV (reference sequence). This CDR3 region has 12 residues. Here the CDR3 reads CASSQVPHEQYF. Here the CDR3 DNA reads TGTGCCAGCAGTCAGGTTCCCCACGAGCAGTACTTC.